This TCR beta chain was documented in a study of OX40 agonist ivuxolimab in advanced cancers. Across the study: The group had a mean age of around 60 years, ranged from about 23 to 85, and was 80% to 85% male. Having had anti-PD-1, anti-PD-L1 or anti-CTLA-4 therapy before was allowed, and over 35% had some. Partial response was recorded in three patients: one hepatocellular carcinoma and two cutaneous melanoma cases.

Only in-frame clones appear in the TCRdb table, and some are missing; sequencing was by immunoSEQ multiplex PCR. The profile shows roughly 42,000 clones, around 92% of them singletons. Sampling times: baseline, cycle 4 day 1, cycle 7 day 1. Germline lookup yields CDR1 MGHRA and CDR2 YSYEKL. The CDR3 consists of 14 residues. V lost 1 base and J lost 7; bases outside the gene matches: 6. This chain connects TRBV4-1 to TRBJ2-7; the match to TRBD2 covers 8 bases. This TCR came from an adult with an advanced solid tumor such as melanoma, head and neck, liver or kidney cancer. The starting material was CD4+ or CD8+ T cells sorted from blood, obtained in a trial of the OX40 agonist ivuxolimab. CDR3 amino acids: CASSQVKKREEQYF. The CDR3 nucleotides are TGCGCCAGCAGCCAAGTAAAGAAGCGGGAGGAGCAGTACTTC.